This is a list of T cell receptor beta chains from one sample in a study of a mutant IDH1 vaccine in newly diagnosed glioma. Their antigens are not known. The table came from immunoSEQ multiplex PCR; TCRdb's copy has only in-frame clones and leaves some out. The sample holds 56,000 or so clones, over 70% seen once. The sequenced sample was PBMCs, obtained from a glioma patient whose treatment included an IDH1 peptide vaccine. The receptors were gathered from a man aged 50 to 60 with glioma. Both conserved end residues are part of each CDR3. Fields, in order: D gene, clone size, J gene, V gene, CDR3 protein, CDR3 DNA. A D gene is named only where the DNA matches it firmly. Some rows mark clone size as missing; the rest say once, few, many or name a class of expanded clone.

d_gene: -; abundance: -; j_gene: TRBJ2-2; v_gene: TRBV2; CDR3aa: CASRQGGTGELFF; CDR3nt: TGTGCCAGCAGACAGGGGGGGACCGGGGAGCTGTTTTTT
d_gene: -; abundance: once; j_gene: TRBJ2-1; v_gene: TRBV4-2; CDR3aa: CASSRSFGEGDNEQFF; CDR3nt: TGTGCCAGCAGCCGTTCTTTCGGGGAGGGGGACAATGAGCAGTTCTTC
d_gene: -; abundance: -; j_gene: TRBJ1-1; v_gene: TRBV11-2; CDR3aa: CASSFRSEGSGEAFF; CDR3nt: TGTGCCAGCAGCTTCCGATCGGAGGGGTCGGGTGAAGCTTTCTTT
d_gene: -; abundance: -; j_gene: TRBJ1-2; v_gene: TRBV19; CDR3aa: CASSPGTGWGYTF; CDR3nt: TGTGCCAGTAGCCCTGGGACTGGTTGGGGCTACACCTTC
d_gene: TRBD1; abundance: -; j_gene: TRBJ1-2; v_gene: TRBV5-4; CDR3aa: CASSGSRQGSYGYTF; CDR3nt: TGTGCCAGCAGCGGGTCGAGACAGGGATCCTATGGCTACACCTTC
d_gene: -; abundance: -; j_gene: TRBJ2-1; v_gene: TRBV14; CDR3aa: CASSQVTGRGNEQFF; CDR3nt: TGTGCCAGCAGCCAAGTGACCGGGCGGGGCAATGAGCAGTTCTTC
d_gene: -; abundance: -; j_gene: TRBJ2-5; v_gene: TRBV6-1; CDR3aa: CASRWGTQETQYF; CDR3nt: TGTGCCAGCAGGTGGGGCACCCAAGAGACCCAGTACTTC
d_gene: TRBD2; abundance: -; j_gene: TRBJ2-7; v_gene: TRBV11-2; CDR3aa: CASSLEGGGVYEQYF; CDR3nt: TGTGCCAGCAGCTTAGAAGGCGGGGGGGTATACGAGCAGTACTTC
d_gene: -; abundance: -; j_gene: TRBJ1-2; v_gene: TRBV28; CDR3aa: CASRADRSQGYTF; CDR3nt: TGTGCCAGCAGAGCCGACAGGTCGCAGGGCTACACCTTC
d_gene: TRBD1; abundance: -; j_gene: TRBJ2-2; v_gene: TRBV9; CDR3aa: CASSVHRGLDGELFF; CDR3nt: TGTGCCAGCAGCGTTCACAGGGGGCTTGACGGGGAGCTGTTTTTT
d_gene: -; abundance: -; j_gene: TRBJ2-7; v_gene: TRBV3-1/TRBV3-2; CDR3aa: CASSSEQYF; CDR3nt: TGTGCCAGCAGCAGTGAGCAGTACTTC
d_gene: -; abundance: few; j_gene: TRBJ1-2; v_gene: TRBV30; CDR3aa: CAWSLTGLGYTF; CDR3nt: TGTGCCTGGAGTCTCACAGGCCTAGGCTACACCTTC
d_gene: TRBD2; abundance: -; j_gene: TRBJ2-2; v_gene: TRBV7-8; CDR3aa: CASSWASGGSNTGELFF; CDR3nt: TGTGCCAGCAGCTGGGCTAGCGGGGGGTCTAACACCGGGGAGCTGTTTTTT
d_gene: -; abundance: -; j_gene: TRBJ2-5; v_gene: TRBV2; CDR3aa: CASTYGGRETQYF; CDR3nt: TGTGCCAGCACCTATGGGGGGCGAGAGACCCAGTACTTC
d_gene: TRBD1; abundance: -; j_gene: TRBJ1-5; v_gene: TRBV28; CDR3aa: CASSLGLGGGQPQHF; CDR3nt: TGTGCCAGCAGTTTAGGGTTAGGGGGCGGTCAGCCCCAGCATTTT
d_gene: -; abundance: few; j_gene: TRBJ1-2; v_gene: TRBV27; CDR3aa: CASSLEGRRYTF; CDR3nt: TGTGCCAGCAGTTTGGAGGGCCGCCGCTACACCTTC
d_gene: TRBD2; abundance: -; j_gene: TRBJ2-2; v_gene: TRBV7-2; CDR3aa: CASSPRGGRVTGELFF; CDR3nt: TGTGCCAGCAGCCCCCGGGGGGGGCGCGTCACCGGGGAGCTGTTTTTT
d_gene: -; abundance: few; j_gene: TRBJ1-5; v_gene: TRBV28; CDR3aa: CASSLGQAYQPQHF; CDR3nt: TGTGCCAGCAGTTTGGGACAAGCGTATCAGCCCCAGCATTTT
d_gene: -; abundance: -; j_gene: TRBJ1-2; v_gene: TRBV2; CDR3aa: CATGGVGSRGGYTF; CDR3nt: TGTGCCACCGGGGGGGTCGGGAGTAGGGGTGGCTACACCTTC
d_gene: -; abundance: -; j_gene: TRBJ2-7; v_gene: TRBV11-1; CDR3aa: CASSLVPYEQYF; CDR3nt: TGTGCCAGCAGCTTAGTACCCTACGAGCAGTACTTC
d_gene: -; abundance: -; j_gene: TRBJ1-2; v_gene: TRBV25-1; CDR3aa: CASSGTGFNYGYTF; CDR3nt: TGTGCCAGCAGCGGAACAGGGTTTAACTATGGCTACACCTTC
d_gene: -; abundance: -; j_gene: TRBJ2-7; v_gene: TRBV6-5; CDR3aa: CASSYSRGEYEQYF; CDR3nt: TGTGCCAGCAGTTACTCTCGCGGGGAGTACGAGCAGTACTTC
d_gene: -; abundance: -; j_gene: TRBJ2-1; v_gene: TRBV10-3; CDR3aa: CAISEETAYNEQFF; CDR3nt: TGTGCCATCAGTGAGGAGACAGCGTACAATGAGCAGTTCTTC
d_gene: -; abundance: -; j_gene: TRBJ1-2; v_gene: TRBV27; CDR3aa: CASRAQGYGYTF; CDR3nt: TGTGCCAGCAGGGCACAGGGCTATGGCTACACCTTC
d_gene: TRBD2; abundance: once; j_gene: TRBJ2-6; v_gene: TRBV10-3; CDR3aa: CAIRTSGGASGANVLTF; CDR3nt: TGTGCCATCAGGACTAGCGGGGGCGCATCTGGGGCCAACGTCCTGACTTTC
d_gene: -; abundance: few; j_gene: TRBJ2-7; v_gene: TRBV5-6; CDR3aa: CASSLASGLSIYEQYF; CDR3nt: TGTGCCAGCAGCTTGGCCTCCGGATTGTCTATCTACGAGCAGTACTTC
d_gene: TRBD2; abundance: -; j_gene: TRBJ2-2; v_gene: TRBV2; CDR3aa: CASSELQRGDTGELFF; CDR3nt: TGTGCCAGCAGTGAACTCCAGCGGGGGGATACCGGGGAGCTGTTTTTT
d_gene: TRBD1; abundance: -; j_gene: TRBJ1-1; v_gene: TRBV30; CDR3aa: CAWSVPSGAGGNTEAFF; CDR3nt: TGTGCCTGGAGTGTACCCTCCGGGGCAGGGGGAAACACTGAAGCTTTCTTT
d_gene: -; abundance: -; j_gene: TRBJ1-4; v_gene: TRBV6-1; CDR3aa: CASNPAWEEKLFF; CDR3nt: TGTGCCAGCAATCCAGCCTGGGAGGAAAAACTGTTTTTT
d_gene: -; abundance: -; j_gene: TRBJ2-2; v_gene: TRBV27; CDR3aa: CASGHNTGELFF; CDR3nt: TGTGCCTCCGGACACAACACCGGGGAGCTGTTTTTT
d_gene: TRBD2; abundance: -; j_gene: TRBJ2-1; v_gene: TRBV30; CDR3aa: CAWTGIAGGQFF; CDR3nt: TGTGCCTGGACCGGAATAGCGGGGGGTCAATTCTTC
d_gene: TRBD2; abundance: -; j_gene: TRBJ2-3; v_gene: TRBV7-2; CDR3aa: CASSLAAGGRTDTQYF; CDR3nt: TGTGCCAGCAGCTTAGCAGCGGGGGGGCGGACAGATACGCAGTATTTT
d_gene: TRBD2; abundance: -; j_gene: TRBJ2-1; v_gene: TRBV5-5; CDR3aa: CASSRGTNDNEQFF; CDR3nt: TGTGCCAGCAGCCGGGGGACTAACGACAATGAGCAGTTCTTC
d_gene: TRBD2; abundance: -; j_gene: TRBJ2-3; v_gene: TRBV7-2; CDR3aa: CASSLAWRGGVDTQYF; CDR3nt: TGTGCCAGCAGCTTAGCCTGGCGGGGGGGTGTAGATACGCAGTATTTT
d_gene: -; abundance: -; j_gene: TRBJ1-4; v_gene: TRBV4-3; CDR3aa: CASSQVVQGSTNEKLFF; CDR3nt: TGCGCCAGCAGCCAAGTCGTCCAGGGATCAACTAATGAAAAACTGTTTTTT
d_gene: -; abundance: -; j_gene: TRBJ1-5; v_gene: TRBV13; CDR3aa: CASSLGPILQPQHF; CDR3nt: TGTGCCAGCAGCTTAGGCCCTATACTTCAGCCCCAGCATTTT
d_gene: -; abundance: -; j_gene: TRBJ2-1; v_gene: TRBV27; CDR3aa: CASSLYNEQFF; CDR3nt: TGTGCCAGCAGTTTATACAATGAGCAGTTCTTC
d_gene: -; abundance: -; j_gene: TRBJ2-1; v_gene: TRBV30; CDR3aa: CAWSTTAARHRSSYNEQFF; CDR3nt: TGTGCCTGGAGTACGACAGCCGCTCGTCATCGAAGCTCCTACAATGAGCAGTTCTTC
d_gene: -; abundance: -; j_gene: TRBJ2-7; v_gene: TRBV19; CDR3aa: CASSMGQGSYEQYF; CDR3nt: TGTGCCAGTAGTATGGGGCAGGGGTCCTACGAGCAGTACTTC
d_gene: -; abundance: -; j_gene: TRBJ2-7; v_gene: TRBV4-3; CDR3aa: CASSPTGITYEQYF; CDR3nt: TGCGCCAGCAGCCCGACAGGAATTACCTACGAGCAGTACTTC
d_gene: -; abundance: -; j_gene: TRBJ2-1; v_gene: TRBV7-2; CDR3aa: CASSSPAGQVNNEQFF; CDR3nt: TGTGCCAGCAGCTCACCAGCGGGACAGGTAAACAATGAGCAGTTCTTC
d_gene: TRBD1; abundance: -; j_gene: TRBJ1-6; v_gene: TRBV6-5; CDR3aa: CASSYSTGGYNSPLHF; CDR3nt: TGTGCCAGCAGTTACTCAACAGGGGGGTATAATTCACCCCTCCACTTT
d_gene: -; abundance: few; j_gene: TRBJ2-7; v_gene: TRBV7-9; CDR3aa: CASSPGEARDYEQYF; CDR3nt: TGTGCCAGCTCCCCGGGGGAGGCCCGAGACTACGAGCAGTACTTC
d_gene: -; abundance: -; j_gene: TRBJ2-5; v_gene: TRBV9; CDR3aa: CASSVLGAEQETQYF; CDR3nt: TGTGCCAGCAGTGTACTGGGGGCCGAGCAAGAGACCCAGTACTTC
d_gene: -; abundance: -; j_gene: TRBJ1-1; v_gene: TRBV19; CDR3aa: CASSRAVGATPNTEAFF; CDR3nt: TGTGCCAGTAGCCGGGCCGTCGGCGCTACCCCAAACACTGAAGCTTTCTTT
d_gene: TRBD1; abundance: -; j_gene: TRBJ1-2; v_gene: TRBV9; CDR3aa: CASSVSQGASYGYTF; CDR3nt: TGTGCCAGCAGCGTCTCACAGGGGGCAAGCTATGGCTACACCTTC
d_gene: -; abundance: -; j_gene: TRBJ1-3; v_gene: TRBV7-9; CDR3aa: CASSTGQLRAGNTIYF; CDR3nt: TGTGCCAGCAGCACCGGACAGTTGAGGGCTGGAAACACCATATATTTT
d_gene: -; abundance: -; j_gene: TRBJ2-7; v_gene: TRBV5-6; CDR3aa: CASSLGIAGTYEQYF; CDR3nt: TGTGCCAGCAGCTTGGGGATAGCAGGTACATACGAGCAGTACTTC
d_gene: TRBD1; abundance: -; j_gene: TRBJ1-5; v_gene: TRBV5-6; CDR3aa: CASSLDRGQGQPQHF; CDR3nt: TGTGCCAGCAGCTTAGACAGGGGGCAAGGGCAGCCCCAGCATTTT
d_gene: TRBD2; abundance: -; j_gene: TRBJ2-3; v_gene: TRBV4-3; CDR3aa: CASSQEEAGGRTDTQYF; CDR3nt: TGCGCCAGCAGCCAAGAAGAAGCGGGGGGGCGTACAGATACGCAGTATTTT
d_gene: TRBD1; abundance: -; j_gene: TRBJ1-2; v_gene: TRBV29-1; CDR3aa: CSVHRGPDYGYTF; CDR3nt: TGCAGCGTGCACAGGGGTCCGGACTATGGCTACACCTTC
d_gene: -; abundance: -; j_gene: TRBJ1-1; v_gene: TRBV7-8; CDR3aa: CASSLSARAGSTEAFF; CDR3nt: TGTGCCAGCAGCTTATCCGCCCGGGCGGGCAGCACTGAAGCTTTCTTT
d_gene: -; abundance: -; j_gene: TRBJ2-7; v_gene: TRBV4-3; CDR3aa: CASSQDSAGRYSYEQYF; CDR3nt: TGCGCCAGCAGCCAAGATTCAGCTGGACGGTATAGTTACGAGCAGTACTTC
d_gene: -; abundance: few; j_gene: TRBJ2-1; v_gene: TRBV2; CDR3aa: CASSAGTSNEQFF; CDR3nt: TGTGCCAGCAGTGCCGGGACTTCAAATGAGCAGTTCTTC
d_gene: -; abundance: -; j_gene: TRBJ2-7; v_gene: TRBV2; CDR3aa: CASSLSAAYEQYF; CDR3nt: TGTGCCAGCAGCCTATCGGCCGCCTACGAGCAGTACTTC
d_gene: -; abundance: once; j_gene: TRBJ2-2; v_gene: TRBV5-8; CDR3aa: CASSLELGGELFF; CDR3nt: TGTGCCAGCAGCTTGGAGCTGGGCGGGGAGCTGTTTTTT